Each of the 4 T cell receptor beta chains below was sequenced from the same sample in a study of T cell repertoires in cytomegalovirus infection (dated by TCRdb to the late 2010s). Sequencing instrument: Illumina HiSeq 1500. The public reads were run again by TCRdb, first through fastp at Q25 and then through MiXCR, and only productive beta chains were kept. Rows matching on CDR3 protein sequence are summarized as one entry with the most common DNA and genes. The sample table records 160,000 or so distinct CDR3 sequences; 17% of these occur just once. Roughly a sixth of the sample belongs to the ten largest clones. Sequenced: CD8+ T cells from PBMCs. The origin of the receptors is a human donor in good health (CMV status not recorded). Some clones in this sample may be carry-over from other donors' samples.

This clonotype was found a few times. The chain uses TRBV28 and TRBJ2-1, with D perhaps TRBD1 (5 bases). CDR3 size: 15 residues. V lost 6 bases and J lost 1, with 13 bases in between. In germline, CDR1 is MDHEN, CDR2 SYDVKM. CDR3 sequence reads: CASSLDSPSYNEQFF. In DNA, the CDR3 is TGTGCCAGCAGCCTCGACAGCCCTTCCTACAATGAGCAGTTCTTC.

This clonotype is categorized as medium-sized. The chain has TRBV7-2 and TRBJ2-2, with 11 positions matching TRBD2. The CDR3 spans 16 residues. Germline-derived CDR1 and CDR2 are SGHTA and FQGNSA. The ends lost 5 bases at V and 8 bases at J; junction bases unmatched: 10. In nucleotides, the CDR3 is TGTGCCAGCAGCCGGATGACTAGCGGGACCTTGGGGGAGCTGTTTTTT. Its protein is CASSRMTSGTLGELFF.

This clonotype was seen a few times. V is TRBV7-2 and J is TRBJ1-1; TRBD1 might be the D (5 bases). The V gene lost 5 bases and the J gene lost 5 bases, with 18 bases spanning the gap. Germline values: CDR1 SGHTA, CDR2 FQGNSA. The CDR3 has 15 amino acids. CDR3: CASSPSGGEGTEAFF. CDR3 DNA sequence: TGTGCCAGCAGCCCCAGTGGAGGGGAAGGGACTGAAGCTTTCTTT. The variable domain in full, completed from reference TRBV7-2 and TRBJ1-1, reads GAGVSQSPSNKVTEKGKDVELRCDPISGHTALYWYRQSLGQGLEFLIYFQGNSAPDKSGLPSDRFSAERTGGSVSTLTIQRTQQEDSAVYLCASSPSGGEGTEAFFGQGTRLTVV.

In its sample, this clonotype was seen a few times. The V call is TRBV7-9, the J call TRBJ2-7; D tentatively fits TRBD1 or TRBD2 (5 bases each). V lost 6 bases and J 5 bases, leaving 17 bases between the germline ends. Per the germline V gene, CDR1 is SEHNR and CDR2 is FQNEAQ (reference sequence). The CDR3 is 14 residues long. CDR3 loop: CASSPPGSRDEQYF. CDR3 bases: TGTGCCAGCAGTCCACCAGGGAGCCGGGACGAGCAGTACTTC.